A selection of T cell receptor beta chains follows, all from one sample in a study of T cell changes during pregnancy in multiple sclerosis. The assay was immunoSEQ multiplex PCR, and TCRdb's table has in-frame clones only and misses some. The top ten clones hold approximately 0.71% of a sample with 70,000 or so clones, 91% of them seen once. This specimen consisted of peripheral blood, obtained in the third trimester of pregnancy. The receptors come from a female donor in good health, enrolled as a control in a pregnancy study. Both conserved end residues are part of each CDR3. A D gene is named only where the DNA matches it firmly. The size entry is marked missing in some rows and otherwise reads once, few, many or a size class.

cdr3_nt cdr3_aa d_call j_call v_call clone_size
TGTGCCAGCAGCCAAAGGGGTGGCTACACCTTC CASSQRGGYTF - TRBJ1-2 TRBV6-5 -
TGTGCCAGTGCTAGCGGGAGGCCCTACGAGCAGTACTTC CASASGRPYEQYF TRBD2 TRBJ2-7 TRBV28 -
TGTGCCAGCAGCACCAGACAGAACCACGGGGAGCTGTTTTTT CASSTRQNHGELFF - TRBJ2-2 TRBV11-3 -
TGTGCCAGCAGCTTCCCCAGGGGTAATGAAAAACTGTTTTTT CASSFPRGNEKLFF - TRBJ1-4 TRBV7-9 -
TGTGCCAGCAGGAACAGATTCTACTCCTACAATGAGCAGTTCTTC CASRNRFYSYNEQFF - TRBJ2-1 TRBV6-5 -
TGTGCCACCAGCAGAGATAGAGGGACAGGGTTCACTGAAGCTTTCTTT CATSRDRGTGFTEAFF TRBD1 TRBJ1-1 TRBV15 -
TGCGCCAGCAGCTATGGAGGGGTGGGAACTGAAGCTTTCTTT CASSYGGVGTEAFF - TRBJ1-1 TRBV5-1 -
TGTGCCAGCAGTCCCGACAGTATTCTTATGAACACTGAAGCTTTCTTT CASSPDSILMNTEAFF - TRBJ1-1 TRBV28 -
TGTGCCATCAGTGAGTCAGCGGACGGCTCTGAAGCTTTCTTT CAISESADGSEAFF - TRBJ1-1 TRBV10-3 -
TGTGCCTCCGTCGAAGGGGGCCTAAACACTGAAGCTTTCTTT CASVEGGLNTEAFF TRBD1 TRBJ1-1 TRBV6-6 -
TGTGCCAGTAGTATAACCCAGGGAAGTATCTATGGCTACACCTTC CASSITQGSIYGYTF - TRBJ1-2 TRBV19 -
TGTGCCAGCAGTTTTGCGGAAACCTACGAGCAGTACTTC CASSFAETYEQYF - TRBJ2-7 TRBV27 -
TGTGCCAGTAGTATCTCGGGCAGGGTTTTCCAAGAGACCCAGTACTTC CASSISGRVFQETQYF - TRBJ2-5 TRBV19 once
TGTGCCAGCTCACCCGGGTCCCTTACCTACGAGCAGTACTTC CASSPGSLTYEQYF - TRBJ2-7 TRBV18 -
TGTGCCAGCAGTGAGCGGGGGGGCTCCTACAATGAGCAGTTCTTC CASSERGGSYNEQFF TRBD2 TRBJ2-1 TRBV6-4 -
TGTGCCAGCAAGGGCTGGGAAGGAGGGAATGAAAAACTGTTTTTT CASKGWEGGNEKLFF - TRBJ1-4 TRBV2 -
TGTGCCAGCAGTTTGAGAGGTTATAGCAATCAGCCCCAGCATTTT CASSLRGYSNQPQHF - TRBJ1-5 TRBV28 once
TGTGCCAGCAGCCCGGGTCCCGGGACTAGCGGAAGTAGCTCCTACAATGAGCAGTTCTTC CASSPGPGTSGSSSYNEQFF TRBD2 TRBJ2-1 TRBV5-4 -
TGTGCCAGCAGTTACCGGGACAGGGCTAATTCACCCCTCCACTTT CASSYRDRANSPLHF TRBD1 TRBJ1-6 TRBV6-5 once
TGTGCCAGCAGCCCCGGGACAGGGGGTGACTCGGGCTATGGCTACACCTTC CASSPGTGGDSGYGYTF TRBD1 TRBJ1-2 TRBV5-6 -
TGTGCCAGCAGCCTCGAGGAGATGAACACTGAAGCTTTCTTT CASSLEEMNTEAFF - TRBJ1-1 TRBV2 -
TGTGCCAGTAGTGCATCCAGCTCGGGGAATTCACCCCTCCACTTT CASSASSSGNSPLHF - TRBJ1-6 TRBV19 -
TGTGCCAGCAGCCCACCCAGGAACCCCAGGGGAAGATTTGAAAACACCATATATTTT CASSPPRNPRGRFENTIYF - TRBJ1-3 TRBV7-9 -
TGTGCCAGCAGCAGCCGCCGGGAGACTCTCTATGGCTACACCTTC CASSSRRETLYGYTF - TRBJ1-2 TRBV7-2 -
TGTGCCAGCAGCTTAATTTTATTAACGGACTACCAAGAGACCCAGTACTTC CASSLILLTDYQETQYF - TRBJ2-5 TRBV7-9 -
TGTGCCAGCAGTTACCAATTACTTAGAAGTACTGAAGCTTTCTTT CASSYQLLRSTEAFF - TRBJ1-1 TRBV6-5 -
TGCGCCAGCAGCTTCGGCGGGCAAGAGACCCAGTACTTC CASSFGGQETQYF - TRBJ2-5 TRBV5-1 -
TGCGCCAGCAGCCAAGATAACGATCCAGGGGGCATTTTTACAGATACGCAGTATTTT CASSQDNDPGGIFTDTQYF TRBD1 TRBJ2-3 TRBV4-3 -
TGTGCCAGCAGCCGACTCAGGGCCCAGGAAGGGGATGGCTACACCTTC CASSRLRAQEGDGYTF - TRBJ1-2 TRBV7-2 -
TGTGCCATCAGTGCGGGCGGGGGGGACAATGAGCAGTTCTTC CAISAGGGDNEQFF TRBD2 TRBJ2-1 TRBV10-3 -
TGTGCCAGCAGCTTAGGAGGGCTAGTCAAGGATACGCAGTATTTT CASSLGGLVKDTQYF - TRBJ2-3 TRBV5-6 -
TGCGCCAGCAGCCAAGTCCCCGAACAGCAAAATTCACCCCTCCACTTT CASSQVPEQQNSPLHF - TRBJ1-6 TRBV4-3 few
TGTGCCAGTAGTATTAGACATACAAACACTGAAGCTTTCTTT CASSIRHTNTEAFF - TRBJ1-1 TRBV19 few
TGTGCCAGCAGCTTGGGGGACAGGGGGGAATTGGATACGCAGTATTTT CASSLGDRGELDTQYF TRBD1 TRBJ2-3 TRBV5-4 -
TGTGCCAGCAGTGTCCAGCCGACAGGGCATCACAATGAGCAGTTCTTC CASSVQPTGHHNEQFF TRBD1 TRBJ2-1 TRBV5-6 -
TGTGCGCACCACAGGGGGCAAAATTCACCCCTCCACTTT CAHHRGQNSPLHF TRBD1 TRBJ1-6 TRBV28 -
TGTGCCAGCAGCCCCGGCGGATCTTACAATGAGCAGTTCTTC CASSPGGSYNEQFF - TRBJ2-1 TRBV7-8 -
TGCGCCAGCAGCCAAGAAGGCGGGACTAGCGGGGCCTACGAGCAGTACTTC CASSQEGGTSGAYEQYF TRBD2 TRBJ2-7 TRBV4-1 -
TGTGCCAGCAGCCCCTCGGGGTACCGGGACACCGGGGAGCTGTTTTTT CASSPSGYRDTGELFF - TRBJ2-2 TRBV7-2 few